The clone carrying this T cell receptor beta chain was counted only a few times. Its antigen is as yet unknown. This specimen comes from a study of cytomegalovirus exposure and HLA in healthy donors. PCR primers comprised 60 Vbeta and 13 Jbeta primers. The assay was immunoSEQ multiplex PCR, and TCRdb's table has in-frame clones only and misses some. In the table there are under 200,000 clones, over 75% of which are singletons. Overall study results and limits: A cluster of highly shared sequence variants was likely a sequencing artifact. Many donors carried some public TCRs, although rarity characterized most TCR sequences. In a later analysis, the majority of CMV-associated beta chains seemingly showed HLA restriction.

Trimming at V came to 10 bases and at J to 7 bases, leaving 21 bases not matched to a gene. The length of the CDR3 is 17 residues. Germline V gene lookup returns CDR1 SGHNT and CDR2 YYREEE (reference sequence). The receptor comes from a man in his forties or fifties in good health and CMV-seropositive. The J gene is TRBJ2-2, the V gene TRBV5-4; 8 positions match TRBD2. The material sequenced was PBMCs. CDR3 in amino acids: CACSRRRGGWFDGELFF. Written as DNA, the CDR3 is TGTGCCTGCTCCCGACGCCGGGGGGGATGGTTTGACGGGGAGCTGTTTTTT. The full variable domain, its missing parts supplied by reference TRBV5-4 and TRBJ2-2, is ETGVTQSPTHLIKTRGQQVTLRCSSQSGHNTVSWYQQALGQGPQFIFQYYREEENGRGNFPPRFSGLQFPNYSSELNVNALELDDSALYLCACSRRRGGWFDGELFFGEGSRLTVL.